This T cell receptor beta chain was sequenced for a study of shared clonotypes between healthy human individuals. The CDR3 spans 16 residues. The V gene's germline CDR1 is SGHVS and CDR2 FQNEAQ. V lost 4 bases and J 5 bases, leaving 17 bases between the germline ends. Regarding the study as a whole: The authors expected sequencing depth to affect clonotype sharing among donors. Shared across a few donors were around 5% of the naive CD4 clonotypes.

Study donors comprised healthy, HIV-negative adults devoid of recent acute infection or vaccination. Adults of Caucasian background living in Nashville, Tennessee made up all donors. Generated by immunoSEQ multiplex PCR, the TCRdb table keeps only in-frame clones and is missing some. Of just under 350,000 clones listed, more than 60% were seen once; the top ten hold more than 9%. A word on this clone: Its antigen is unidentified.

This clonotype was sampled from a man in his thirties or forties in good health. J is TRBJ2-2 and V is TRBV7-8; D ambiguous. Material: memory CD4+ T cells sorted from blood. Sample subset: CD45RA-negative fraction. The CDR3 sequence: CASSSRADGLTGELFF. The CDR3, as DNA: TGTGCCAGCAGCTCTAGGGCGGACGGATTAACCGGGGAGCTGTTTTTT.